This T cell receptor (beta chain) was obtained from a study of cytomegalovirus exposure and HLA in healthy donors. The study, taken as a whole, reports: Accurate predictions that matched the HLA-A and HLA-B alleles of most subjects were reportedly made from TCR beta sequences. Certain indistinguishable V segments, among them TRBV6-2 and TRBV6-3, were excluded.

Details on this clone: The antigen is undetermined.

CDR3 size: 16 residues. Germline V gene sequence: CDR1 LNHDA, CDR2 SQIVND (reference sequence). The J segment lost 3 bases and the V segment lost 0 bases, leaving 5 bases of the junction unmatched. PCR used 60 Vbeta primers and 13 Jbeta primers. Sequencing used immunoSEQ multiplex PCR; TCRdb keeps in-frame clones, though not all of them. The table includes 200,000 to 250,000 clones, more than 85% detected once. This chain connects TRBV19 to TRBJ2-7, with 10 nucleotides matching TRBD1. The clonotype comes from a woman between 18 and 29 years old in good health and CMV-seronegative. The sequencing sample was made of PBMCs. The CDR3 bases are TGTGCCAGTAGTATAGATCGGGACAGGGGTTACTACGAGCAGTACTTC. Protein: CASSIDRDRGYYEQYF.